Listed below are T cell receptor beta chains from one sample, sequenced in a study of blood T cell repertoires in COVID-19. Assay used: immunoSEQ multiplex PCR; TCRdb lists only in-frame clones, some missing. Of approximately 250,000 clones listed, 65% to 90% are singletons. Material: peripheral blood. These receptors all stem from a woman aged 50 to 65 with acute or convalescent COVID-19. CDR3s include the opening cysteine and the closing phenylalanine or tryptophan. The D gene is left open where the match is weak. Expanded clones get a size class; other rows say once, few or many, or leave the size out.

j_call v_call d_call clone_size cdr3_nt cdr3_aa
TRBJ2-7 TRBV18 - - TGTGCCAGCTCACCATTGGACATCTCCTACGAGCAGTACTTC CASSPLDISYEQYF
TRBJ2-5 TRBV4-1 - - TGCGCCAGCAGCCAAGAAAGTCTAGGCTCAGATAGGTACTTC CASSQESLGSDRYF
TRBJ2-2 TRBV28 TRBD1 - TGTGCCAGCAGTTTAACAGGGGCCGACACCGGGGAGCTGTTTTTT CASSLTGADTGELFF
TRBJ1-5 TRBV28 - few TGTGCCAGCAGTTTATCCAGGGCCCCCGTCACTACTTATAGCAATCAGCCCCAGCATTTT CASSLSRAPVTTYSNQPQHF
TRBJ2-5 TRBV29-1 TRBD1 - TGCAGCGTGGGGGACAGGGGGACAGAGACCCAGTACTTC CSVGDRGTETQYF
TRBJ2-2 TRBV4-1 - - TGCGCCAGCAGCCCCATCGAGGGAGTGGAGGACGGGGAGCTGTTTTTT CASSPIEGVEDGELFF
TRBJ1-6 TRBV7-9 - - TGTGCCAGCAGCTTAGCCGCAGGGAATTCACCCCTCCACTTT CASSLAAGNSPLHF
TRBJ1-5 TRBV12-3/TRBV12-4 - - TGTGCCAGCAGTTCAGGGCCCGAACGGCCCCAGCATTTT CASSSGPERPQHF
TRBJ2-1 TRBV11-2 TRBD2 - TGTGCCAGCAGCAACGGACTAGCGGGGGGGCTGATTGGCAATGAGCAGTTCTTC CASSNGLAGGLIGNEQFF
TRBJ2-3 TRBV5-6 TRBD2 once TGTGCCAGCAGCTTGGCCACTAGCGGGAGGGCTATAGATACGCAGTATTTT CASSLATSGRAIDTQYF
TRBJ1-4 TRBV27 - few TGTGCCAGCAGTCACGACAGCCCGAATGAAAAACTGTTTTTT CASSHDSPNEKLFF
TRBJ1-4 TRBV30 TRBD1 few TGTGCCTGGAGTGTCGACAGGGACGGAAAACTGTTTTTT CAWSVDRDGKLFF
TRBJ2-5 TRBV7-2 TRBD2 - TGTGCCAGCAGCTTCGGGGGACTAGCGGGAGGGGGAAGGAAGACCCAGTACTTC CASSFGGLAGGGRKTQYF
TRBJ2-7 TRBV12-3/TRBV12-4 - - TGTGCCAGCAGTTTAGAGCACTACGAGCAGTACTTC CASSLEHYEQYF
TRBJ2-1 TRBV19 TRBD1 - TGTGCCAGTAGCTATACAGGGGGCGTGCAGTTCTTC CASSYTGGVQFF
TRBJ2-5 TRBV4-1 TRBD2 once TGCGCCAGCGCGGGACTAGCGGGAGTCCAAGAGACCCAGTACTTC CASAGLAGVQETQYF
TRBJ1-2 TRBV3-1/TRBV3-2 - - TGTGCCAGCAGCCCGAGAGAAGAGGCTGGCTACACCTTC CASSPREEAGYTF
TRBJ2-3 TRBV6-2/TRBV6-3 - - TGTGCCAGCAGTTACGATCGGTCTAGCAACACAGATACGCAGTATTTT CASSYDRSSNTDTQYF
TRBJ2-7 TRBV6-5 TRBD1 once TGTGCCAGCAGGGCAACGACAGGGGGCCGCGAGCAGTACTTC CASRATTGGREQYF
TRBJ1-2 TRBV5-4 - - TGTGCCAGCAGCTTGGTGAGCGTTCCTAACTATGGCTACACCTTC CASSLVSVPNYGYTF
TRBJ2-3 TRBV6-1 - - TGTGCCAGCAGTGAATATTCTCGCGGCGGGGCTAGCACAGATACGCAGTATTTT CASSEYSRGGASTDTQYF
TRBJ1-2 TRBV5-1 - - TGCGCCAGCAGCTTAGATAGAGCCAATAACTATGGCTACACCTTC CASSLDRANNYGYTF
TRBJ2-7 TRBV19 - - TGTGCCAGTAGTCGGACCTCGCGGGACTACGAGCAGTACTTC CASSRTSRDYEQYF
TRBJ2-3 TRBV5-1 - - TGCGCCAGCAGCATCGACAGGAATCCCACAGATACGCAGTATTTT CASSIDRNPTDTQYF
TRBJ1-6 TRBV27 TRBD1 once TGTGCCAGCAGTTTATTGGACAGGGGTTCACCCCTCCACTTT CASSLLDRGSPLHF